What follows is one T cell receptor (beta chain) and its context. This sample stems from a study of beta chain features in type 1 diabetes. Sequencing targeted expressed TCRB transcripts, as all isolated RNA had been reverse transcribed. TCRdb's table, derived via immunoSEQ multiplex PCR, lists solely in-frame clones and lacks some. The table has under 300,000 clones, 27% seen once. V was cut by 1 base and J by 8 bases, with 6 bases left in between. The germline gives CDR1 MDHEN, CDR2 SYDVKM. This CDR3 region has 12 residues. Sequencing was carried out using central memory CD4+ T cells from blood. The TCR was taken from a man aged 25 to 40 in good health. The V and J genes are TRBV28 and TRBJ1-5; D gene uncertain. The CDR3 is CASSLSAKPQHF. CDR3 nucleotide sequence: TGTGCCAGCAGTTTATCGGCGAAGCCCCAGCATTTT.